The rows below give T cell receptor beta chains drawn from one sample of a study of CD8+ T cells in alopecia areata. Assay used: immunoSEQ multiplex PCR; TCRdb lists only in-frame clones, some missing. The table lists approximately 100,000 clones, about 61% of them singletons, with less than 20% in the top ten. The material sequenced was CD8+ T cells sorted from blood, taken at roughly week 58, from a patient treated with tofacitinib. The receptors here all came from a human donor with alopecia areata. Each CDR3 is given with its conserved first and last residue. A D gene is named only where the DNA matches it firmly. The size field is filled for only some rows; it gives once, few, many or a size class.

TRBV13,few,.,TRBJ2-7,TGTGCCAGCAGCTCGACACAAACCTACGAGCAGTACTTC,CASSSTQTYEQYF
TRBV2,.,.,TRBJ2-1,TGTGCCACCCTGGAAGGCAGCTTAAACAATGAGCAGTTCTTC,CATLEGSLNNEQFF
TRBV29-1,few,.,TRBJ1-2,TGCAGCGTTGAGGGGAGCGGCTATGGCTACACCTTC,CSVEGSGYGYTF
TRBV6-5,.,.,TRBJ1-4,TGTGCCAGCAGTTACAGGGCCGCAGCTAATGAAAAACTGTTTTTT,CASSYRAAANEKLFF
TRBV7-8,.,TRBD2,TRBJ2-1,TGTGCCAGCAGCTTAAGACTAGCGGGGGCGGAGACCTACAATGAGCAGTTCTTC,CASSLRLAGAETYNEQFF
TRBV29-1,once,.,TRBJ1-2,TGCAGCGTTGACAGGGGATTTATCTATGGCTACACCTTC,CSVDRGFIYGYTF
TRBV9,.,.,TRBJ1-1,TGTGCCAGCAGCGTAGGGGGCAGGGGACGAGGCACTGAAGCTTTCTTT,CASSVGGRGRGTEAFF
TRBV4-1,.,.,TRBJ1-2,TGCGCCAGCAGCCAAGAGGTCTGGGGCAGTCAAGCTAACTATGGCTACACCTTC,CASSQEVWGSQANYGYTF
TRBV6-5,.,.,TRBJ2-7,TGTGCCAGCAGCCAGGACTACGAGCAGTACTTC,CASSQDYEQYF
TRBV4-1,.,TRBD2,TRBJ2-3,TGCGCCAGCAGCCAAAACCTAGCGGGGGGCGCGGCACAAGATACGCAGTATTTT,CASSQNLAGGAAQDTQYF
TRBV9,few,.,TRBJ2-3,TGTGCCAGTCGACGGGGCTCCACAGATACGCAGTATTTT,CASRRGSTDTQYF
TRBV18,few,TRBD1,TRBJ1-2,TGTGCCAGCTCACTAACGGGACAGGGGGCGCGAAAGAAGGATGATGGCTACACCTTC,CASSLTGQGARKKDDGYTF
TRBV20-1,.,.,TRBJ2-7,TGCAGTGCCAACCTGGGGTACGAGCAGTACTTC,CSANLGYEQYF
TRBV29-1,.,.,TRBJ1-2,TGCAGCGTAAAGGAGGTACGAGAGAGTGGCTACACCTTC,CSVKEVRESGYTF
TRBV5-1,.,TRBD1,TRBJ1-1,TGCGCCAGCAGCTCCGGAGACAGGGGCACTGAAGCTTTCTTT,CASSSGDRGTEAFF
TRBV19,.,.,TRBJ2-7,TGTGCCAGTAGTTCGAACATCTTGTCTTCTTACTACGAGCAGTACTTC,CASSSNILSSYYEQYF
TRBV4-2,.,.,TRBJ1-1,TGTGCCAGCAGCCAAGCTCCGGGGGACACTGAAGCTTTCTTT,CASSQAPGDTEAFF
TRBV13,.,TRBD1,TRBJ2-3,TGTGCCAGCAGCCTACAGGGGAACGCCACAGATACGCAGTATTTT,CASSLQGNATDTQYF
TRBV13,.,.,TRBJ1-1,TGTGCCAGCAGCTTGGGCTCTGCCACTGAAGCTTTCTTT,CASSLGSATEAFF
TRBV5-1,.,TRBD2,TRBJ2-1,TGCGCCAGCAGCTTGGTATCTAGCGGGGTGTACAATGAGCAGTTCTTC,CASSLVSSGVYNEQFF
TRBV7-9,.,.,TRBJ1-1,TGTGCCAGCAGCTTAGTGGGGACACCCGCTTTCTTT,CASSLVGTPAFF
TRBV20-1,few,.,TRBJ2-7,TGCAGTGCTAGAGCCGGATACGAGCAGTACTTC,CSARAGYEQYF
TRBV19,.,TRBD2,TRBJ2-1,TGTGCCAGTAGTATAGTCCTAGCGGGGGGCGGCAATGAGCAGTTCTTC,CASSIVLAGGGNEQFF
TRBV9,few,.,TRBJ2-1,TGTGCCAGCAGCGTAGGACTTACCTCCTACAATGAGCAGTTCTTC,CASSVGLTSYNEQFF
TRBV7-9,.,.,TRBJ2-3,TGTGCCAGCAGCTTAGAGGAGGGAGCTCGGACAGATACGCAGTATTTT,CASSLEEGARTDTQYF
TRBV6-5,few,TRBD1,TRBJ1-1,TGTGCCAGCAGAGATCGGGACAGGGGTGACACTGAAGCTTTCTTT,CASRDRDRGDTEAFF
TRBV2,few,.,TRBJ1-1,TGTGCCAGCAGTGAGACTCGCGCTTACACTGAAGCTTTCTTT,CASSETRAYTEAFF
TRBV30,.,.,TRBJ1-1,TGTGCCTGGAGAGGCACTGAAGCTTTCTTT,CAWRGTEAFF
TRBV9,once,.,TRBJ2-7,TGTGCCAGCAGCGTAGGCAGCGAGCAGTACTTC,CASSVGSEQYF
TRBV2,.,.,TRBJ1-2,TGTGCCAGCAGGGCCCGCGGTGTCTTGTCTGGCTACACCTTC,CASRARGVLSGYTF
TRBV29-1,.,.,TRBJ2-2,TGCAGCGTTGAAAACCCGCGGAGGGGGCAAACCGGGGAGCTGTTTTTT,CSVENPRRGQTGELFF
TRBV6-5,.,.,TRBJ2-5,TGTGCCAGCAGTTATCAGATAGGTAGAGAGACCCAGTACTTC,CASSYQIGRETQYF
TRBV7-4,few,.,TRBJ2-7,TGTGCCAGCAGCAGCAGAGATCTCGGGGGCTACGAGCAGTACTTC,CASSSRDLGGYEQYF
TRBV7-8,.,.,TRBJ2-2,TGTGCCAGCAGCTTAGTGGGGGGACCCACCGGGGAGCTGTTTTTT,CASSLVGGPTGELFF
TRBV15,.,.,TRBJ1-5,TGTGCCACCAGCAGAGAGTCTCAGCCCCAGCATTTT,CATSRESQPQHF
TRBV7-9,.,TRBD2,TRBJ2-5,TGTGCCAGCAGCTCAACTAGCGGGGGGGCCGGAGAGACCCAGTACTTC,CASSSTSGGAGETQYF
TRBV30,.,.,TRBJ1-1,TGTGCCTGGAGTGTTTACGTCCGGTTTACGTTGAACACTGAAGCTTTCTTT,CAWSVYVRFTLNTEAFF
TRBV25-1,.,TRBD1,TRBJ2-5,TGTGCCAGCAGCTCCGACAGGGAATTAGAGACCCAGTACTTC,CASSSDRELETQYF
TRBV7-6,many,.,TRBJ1-1,TGTGCCAGCAGCTTAGAGGGGAACCGGGCCACTGAAGCTTTCTTT,CASSLEGNRATEAFF
TRBV7-8,.,TRBD2,TRBJ2-3,TGTGCCAGCAGCTCGGGAGCGGGGGGCTTAGATACGCAGTATTTT,CASSSGAGGLDTQYF
TRBV27,.,.,TRBJ2-3,TGTGCCAGCAGCCGACTACCCCAGGGTTGGGGAAGCACAGATACGCAGTATTTT,CASSRLPQGWGSTDTQYF
TRBV27,few,.,TRBJ1-6,TGTGCCAGCAGTCTGGGGACGGCTAATTCACCCCTCCACTTT,CASSLGTANSPLHF
TRBV7-9,once,.,TRBJ2-7,TGTGCCAGCAGTCTGCGTGGCGAGCAGTACTTC,CASSLRGEQYF
TRBV9,few,TRBD2,TRBJ2-6,TGTGCCAGCAGCTCCGCCGGGGGGACTGGGGCCAACGTCCTGACTTTC,CASSSAGGTGANVLTF
TRBV7-9,.,.,TRBJ1-5,TGTGCCAGCAGCTTAGGGGCGGGTCAGCCCCAGCATTTT,CASSLGAGQPQHF
TRBV29-1,.,.,TRBJ2-4,TGCAGCGTTGAAAGGGGAGCCAAAAACATTCAGTACTTC,CSVERGAKNIQYF
TRBV13,few,.,TRBJ2-1,TGTGCCAGCAGCCAACGGGGCTCCAGCTCCTACAATGAGCAGTTCTTC,CASSQRGSSSYNEQFF
TRBV13,.,.,TRBJ2-7,TGTGCCAGCTTCCGCGGGACGGATCGTTTAGAGCAGTACTTC,CASFRGTDRLEQYF
TRBV2,.,TRBD2,TRBJ2-3,TGTGCCAGCAGTGAAACGGGGGGGGAAGATACGCAGTATTTT,CASSETGGEDTQYF
TRBV29-1,.,.,TRBJ1-2,TGCAGCGTTGTGAGGGGCTACACCTTC,CSVVRGYTF
TRBV9,.,.,TRBJ2-1,TGTGCCAGCAGCGCAGGGGACAATGAGCAGTTCTTC,CASSAGDNEQFF
TRBV7-6,.,TRBD1,TRBJ1-6,TGTGCCAGCAGGGACGGGACAGGGGTTTATCGCTTT,CASRDGTGVYRF
TRBV9,.,TRBD1,TRBJ1-2,TGTGCCAGCAGCTCGAGGACAGGGGAGGTCTATGGCTACACCTTC,CASSSRTGEVYGYTF
TRBV29-1,.,TRBD2,TRBJ2-1,TGCAGCGTTGCATCGAGCGGGGGCAATGAGCAGTTCTTC,CSVASSGGNEQFF
TRBV11-2,few,.,TRBJ2-3,TGTGCCAGCAGTTGGGGGGTGACAGCCACTAGCACAGATACGCAGTATTTT,CASSWGVTATSTDTQYF
TRBV18,.,.,TRBJ2-1,TGTGCCAGCTCACCACCGAAATCCTACAATGAGCAGTTCTTC,CASSPPKSYNEQFF